This passage covers 26 T cell receptor beta chains from one sample sequenced in a study of blood T cell repertoires in COVID-19. Clones were sequenced by immunoSEQ multiplex PCR, and TCRdb holds only the in-frame ones, with some missing. The data hold around 120,000 clones, with more than 70% observed a single time. The sequencing input was peripheral blood. These receptors originate from a human donor in a cohort sampled during active COVID-19.

This chain joins TRBV5-1 and TRBJ1-3, with D possibly TRBD1 on 6 matching bases. Trimming shortened V by 5 bases and J by 2 bases, and 14 bases separated the two germline ends. This CDR3 comprises 15 residues. CDR1 and CDR2 from the germline V gene are SGHRS and YFSETQ. This CDR3 is CASRIEGGAGNTIYF. The CDR3 bases are TGCGCCAGCAGGATCGAAGGGGGAGCTGGAAACACCATATATTTT.

The rearrangement uses TRBV4-1 and TRBJ1-1; D might be TRBD1 (6 bases). Germline CDR1 reads MGHRA; CDR2 reads YSYEKL. This CDR3 comprises 16 residues. Trimming took off 3 bases at V and 1 base at J, with 15 bases between the two ends. DNA of the CDR3: TGCGCCAGCAGCCAGGGTTATGGGGGCAGGAACACTGAAGCTTTCTTT. Its protein product is CASSQGYGGRNTEAFF.

The chain employs TRBV28 and TRBJ2-1, with D possibly matching TRBD2 (6 bases). V lost 3 bases and J lost 4, with 13 bases in between. The CDR3 runs 15 residues. Per the germline V gene, CDR1 is MDHEN and CDR2 is SYDVKM. The CDR3: CASSFRGGVYNEQFF. CDR3 DNA: TGTGCCAGCAGTTTTAGGGGCGGGGTTTACAATGAGCAGTTCTTC.

V is TRBV5-1 and J is TRBJ2-1; D may be TRBD1 (6 bases). The V gene's germline CDR1 is SGHRS and CDR2 YFSETQ. The ends were cut back, 0 bases at V and 4 bases at J, with 11 bases in the middle. This CDR3 region has 15 residues. CDR3 nucleotides: TGCGCCAGCAGCTTGGGGCAGGGGCCGTACAATGAGCAGTTCTTC. Protein sequence: CASSLGQGPYNEQFF. Full variable domain (missing parts from reference TRBV5-1 and TRBJ2-1): KAGVTQTPRYLIKTRGQQVTLSCSPISGHRSVSWYQQTPGQGLQFLFEYFSETQRNKGNFPGRFSGRQFSNSRSEMNVSTLELGDSALYLCASSLGQGPYNEQFFGPGTRLTVL.

In this sample, this clone turned up once. The CDR3 sequence is CASGRAQVMEQYF. The CDR3, as DNA: TGTGCCAGCGGACGCGCACAGGTGATGGAGCAGTACTTC. The chain uses TRBV27 and TRBJ2-7, with D maybe TRBD1 (5 bases). From germline, CDR1 is MNHEY and CDR2 SMNVEV (reference sequence). V gave up 8 bases and J gave up 7 bases, with 18 bases separating them. The CDR3 spans 13 residues.

This clone was counted a single time. The rearrangement joins TRBV14 to TRBJ1-1; 7 nucleotides align to TRBD1. V lost 4 bases and J lost 0; bases outside the gene matches: 8. Germline values: CDR1 SGHDN, CDR2 FVKESK. The CDR3 length is 16 residues. The CDR3 spells CASSRLWDSLNTEAFF. In DNA form, the CDR3 reads TGTGCCAGCAGCCGACTATGGGACAGCTTGAACACTGAAGCTTTCTTT.

V gene TRBV11-3 combines with J gene TRBJ2-5; TRBD1 matches 11 bases. The CDR3 extends over 16 amino acids. V shed 5 bases, J shed 4 bases, and the junction held 9 bases outside the gene matches. Per germline, CDR1 SGHNT and CDR2 YENEEA. CDR3 DNA: TGTGCCAGCAGCGACGGGACAGGGGGAAGGGGAGAGACCCAGTACTTC. As protein: CASSDGTGGRGETQYF.

The chain couples TRBV4-1 to TRBJ2-7, with 7 bases fitting TRBD2. The germline V gene has CDR1 MGHRA and CDR2 YSYEKL. With 1 base clipped from V and 2 bases from J, the junction kept 2 bases outside the gene matches. The CDR3 is 14 residues long. In DNA, the CDR3 is TGCGCCAGCAGCCAAGTCAGCGGGGCCTACGAGCAGTACTTC. Protein product: CASSQVSGAYEQYF.

This clone has a single count. The rearrangement joins TRBV11-2 to TRBJ2-7; a possible D gene is TRBD2 (5 bases). The germline gives CDR1 SGHAT, CDR2 FQNNGV. The V gene lost 1 base and the J gene lost 3 bases, with 13 bases spanning the gap. This CDR3 spans 15 amino acids. The CDR3 DNA is TGTGCCAGCAGCTTAGCAGCGGTTCTGGACTACGAGCAGTACTTC. It encodes CASSLAAVLDYEQYF.

The V and J genes are TRBV3-1 (or the pseudogene TRBV3-2) and TRBJ2-7; D perhaps matches TRBD1 (5 bases). The V end lost 2 bases, the J end lost 7 bases, and 12 bases lay between the germline ends. Germline assignment: CDR1 LGHDT and CDR2 YNNKEL (reference sequence). The CDR3 extends over 13 amino acids. The CDR3 DNA is TGTGCCAGCAGCCAAACCGCGGCAGGGGAGCAGTACTTC. Protein: CASSQTAAGEQYF.

The chain recombines TRBV24-1 with TRBJ2-3, with TRBD2 matching 14 bases. In germline, CDR1 is KGHDR, CDR2 SFDVKD. Trimming removed 7 bases from V and 3 bases from J; junction bases left unmatched: 2. This CDR3 contains 15 residues. CDR3 region: CATSGTSGRTDTQYF. In DNA, the CDR3 is TGTGCCACCAGCGGGACTAGCGGGAGAACAGATACGCAGTATTTT.

As to this clone: Other DNA sequences of this sample code for an identical CDR3. The gene calls are TRBV23-1 and TRBJ1-1; D perhaps matches TRBD1 (6 bases). TRBV23-1 is known as an ORF, though its function is uncertain. The V end was cut by 7 bases, the J end by 0 bases, with 12 bases between. The CDR3 length is 14 residues. CDR3 DNA sequence: TGCGCCAGCACCCCACAGGGTATGAACACTGAAGCTTTCTTT. Translation: CASTPQGMNTEAFF.

The chain combines TRBV5-1 with TRBJ2-3; 11 nucleotides align to TRBD2. The CDR3 runs 15 residues. Trimming cost V 0 bases and J 7 bases; bases outside gene matches: 4. CDR1 and CDR2 (germline): SGHRS, YFSETQ. CDR3 coding DNA: TGCGCCAGCAGCTTGGGTAGCGGGGGGGCCAATACGCAGTATTTT. Its protein is CASSLGSGGANTQYF.

This chain connects TRBV7-9 to TRBJ2-5; 8 bases are shared with TRBD1. V shed 3 bases and J 5 bases; nucleotides not matched to a gene: 8. Germline CDR1 is SEHNR and CDR2 is FQNEAQ (reference sequence). The CDR3 covers 15 residues. CDR3 DNA sequence: TGTGCCAGCAGCTTCGGACAGGGCCGAGGGGAGACCCAGTACTTC. It translates to CASSFGQGRGETQYF.

This chain joins TRBV19 and TRBJ2-5; 12 positions match TRBD2. V was clipped by 3 bases and J by 1 base; unmatched bases: 3. This CDR3 spans 16 amino acids. CDR1 is LNHDA and CDR2 is SQIVND in the germline V gene (reference sequence). The CDR3: CASSMLGLAGQETQYF. The CDR3 coding sequence is TGTGCCAGTAGTATGTTGGGACTAGCGGGCCAAGAGACCCAGTACTTC.

This clone has a single count. This rearrangement joins TRBV6-1 to TRBJ1-6; tentatively, D is TRBD1 (6 bases). CDR1 is MNHNS and CDR2 is SASEGT in the germline V gene. The CDR3 is made up of 15 amino acids. Trimming took 1 base from V and 7 from J, leaving 11 bases between them. CDR3 coding DNA: TGTGCCAGCAGTGAAGAGAACAGGGTCAATTCACCCCTCCACTTT. It translates to CASSEENRVNSPLHF.

The V call is TRBV18, the J call TRBJ1-1, with TRBD1 identical over 8 bases. The germline V gene has CDR1 KGHSH and CDR2 LQKENI. The CDR3 length is 13 residues. Unmatched junction bases numbered 4, after V lost 3 bases and J lost 7 bases. CDR3 region: CASSPPGQGEAFF. The CDR3 nucleotides are TGTGCCAGCTCACCCCCTGGACAGGGTGAAGCTTTCTTT.

This clone appeared many times. V is TRBV4-1 and J is TRBJ2-1, with 11 bases lining up with TRBD2. This CDR3 has 14 amino acids. The germline V gene has CDR1 MGHRA and CDR2 YSYEKL. Germline trimming cut 2 bases from V and 10 bases from J; bases unmatched to any gene: 4. CDR3 loop: CASSQTSGSEEQFF. The DNA for the CDR3 is TGCGCCAGCAGCCAAACTAGCGGGAGCGAGGAGCAGTTCTTC.

In this sample, this clone turned up once. The V call is TRBV19, the J call TRBJ1-1; a possible D gene is TRBD1 (5 bases). The ends were cut back, 4 bases at V and 1 base at J, with 22 bases in the middle. Germline V lookup: CDR1 LNHDA, CDR2 SQIVND (reference sequence). This CDR3 has 18 amino acids. CDR3 protein: CASSRLTQMGRGNTEAFF. Here the CDR3 DNA reads TGTGCCAGTAGTAGGCTAACCCAAATGGGGCGCGGGAACACTGAAGCTTTCTTT.

The rearrangement links TRBV10-2 to TRBJ2-5; D gene unclear. V lost 7 bases to trimming and J lost 4 bases, with 13 bases between them. The germline V gene has CDR1 WSHSY and CDR2 SAAADI. The CDR3 length is 13 residues. The CDR3 region is CASKASLGETQYF. DNA for the CDR3: TGCGCCAGCAAGGCTAGTCTTGGAGAGACCCAGTACTTC.

The chain recombines TRBV4-1 with TRBJ2-7; 7 bases are a match to TRBD1. CDR3 length: 15 residues. Germline V CDR1 and CDR2: MGHRA, YSYEKL. Unmatched junction bases numbered 5, after V lost 0 bases and J lost 3 bases. The CDR3 nucleotides are TGCGCCAGCAGCCAAGAGACAGGGATCTTCTACGAGCAGTACTTC. Translating gives CASSQETGIFYEQYF.

This chain connects TRBV5-1 to TRBJ1-5; the D gene is possibly TRBD1 (5 bases). Germline assignment: CDR1 SGHRS and CDR2 YFSETQ. The V gene lost 0 bases and the J gene lost 4 bases, with 11 bases spanning the gap. The CDR3 sequence is 15 residues long. CDR3 amino acids: CASSLVGAPNQPQHF. The CDR3 nucleotides read TGCGCCAGCAGCTTGGTAGGGGCGCCGAATCAGCCCCAGCATTTT.

This sequence joins TRBV18 and TRBJ2-2; a weak D match, TRBD1 (6 bases). Trimming removed 1 base at V and 5 bases at J, with 8 bases between. The CDR3 sequence is 14 residues long. CDR1 is KGHSH, CDR2 LQKENI, per germline. Here the CDR3 DNA reads TGTGCCAGCTCACCACAAGACAGGACCGGGGAGCTGTTTTTT. Its protein is CASSPQDRTGELFF.

The chain combines TRBV9 with TRBJ1-1; tentatively, D is TRBD1 (5 bases). Per the germline V gene, CDR1 is SGDLS and CDR2 is YYNGEE. With 4 bases removed from V and 8 bases from J, the gap between germline ends came to 12 bases. The CDR3 has 12 residues. The CDR3 DNA reads as TGTGCCAGCAGCTCTGGGGGACTAGAAGCTTTCTTT. Translating it yields CASSSGGLEAFF.

The rearrangement links TRBV5-1 to TRBJ1-4, with a weak D call TRBD1 (6 bases). Trimming stripped 4 bases from V and 6 bases from J, with 16 bases between. CDR1 is SGHRS and CDR2 is YFSETQ in the germline V gene. The CDR3 has 15 amino acids. The CDR3 DNA is TGCGCCAGCAGCCTTGGGCGGGGGGCGGATGAAAAACTGTTTTTT. This sequence encodes CASSLGRGADEKLFF.

In this sample, this clone turned up once. The chain links TRBV9 to TRBJ2-6; 8 positions match TRBD1. V shed 4 bases and J 0 bases; nucleotides not matched to a gene: 9. This CDR3 is built from 18 residues. Germline loops: CDR1 SGDLS, CDR2 YYNGEE. CDR3 coding DNA: TGTGCCAGCAGCATCCGACAGGGGATGAACTCTGGGGCCAACGTCCTGACTTTC. This encodes CASSIRQGMNSGANVLTF.